These T cell receptor beta chains were read from a single sample in a study of cytomegalovirus exposure and HLA in healthy donors. TCRdb's table, derived via immunoSEQ multiplex PCR, lists solely in-frame clones and lacks some. This table holds approximately 33,000 clones, 53% found once. Material: PBMCs. These receptors were taken from a woman aged 40 to 50 in good health and CMV-seropositive. Each CDR3 is given with its conserved first and last residue. The order of the fields is V gene, J gene, D gene, clone size, CDR3 DNA, CDR3 protein. The D gene is left open where the match is weak. Some rows have no size entry. The others give once, few or many, or a class for an expanded clone.

>TRBV30|TRBJ1-2|NA|NA
TGTGCCTGGAGTGTCTCGGGGGGCGTCACCTTC
CAWSVSGGVTF
>TRBV5-4|TRBJ2-1|NA|few
TGTGCCAGCAGCCATCCCTTAGATTCCAATGAGCAGTTCTTC
CASSHPLDSNEQFF
>TRBV7-2|TRBJ1-1|NA|NA
TGTGCCAGCAGCCCCTTGGGGGGGCAGGCCACTGAAGCTTTCTTT
CASSPLGGQATEAFF
>TRBV20-1|TRBJ2-7|TRBD1|NA
TGCAGTGCCGGACAGGGGCGGGAGCAGTACTTC
CSAGQGREQYF
>TRBV14|TRBJ2-2|NA|few
TGTGCCAGCAGCCCTGGCCTCACCGGGGAGCTGTTTTTT
CASSPGLTGELFF
>TRBV9|TRBJ1-2|NA|NA
TGTGCCAGCAGCGTAGAGGGCAGGGAATATGGCTACACCTTC
CASSVEGREYGYTF
>TRBV7-9|TRBJ1-2|NA|NA
TGTGCCAGCAGCCCACAGGCCTCTGGGGGCTACACCTTC
CASSPQASGGYTF
>TRBV9|TRBJ2-7|NA|NA
TGTGCCAGCAGCCGTTCGCCGTTCGAGACCTACGAGCAGTACTTC
CASSRSPFETYEQYF
>TRBV7-9|TRBJ2-2|TRBD2|NA
TGTGCCAGCAGCTTTACTAGCGGGTCGCGGGGGGAGCTGTTTTTT
CASSFTSGSRGELFF
>TRBV20-1|TRBJ1-2|TRBD1|few
TGCAGTGCTAAAACAGGGGCAGGCTACACCTTC
CSAKTGAGYTF
>TRBV5-1|TRBJ1-5|NA|NA
TGCGCCAGCAGCGCCGAGCCAGACAGTTATCAGCCCCAGCATTTT
CASSAEPDSYQPQHF
>TRBV7-9|TRBJ1-1|TRBD1|few
TGTGCCAGCACCACACAGGGGCGAAACACTGAAGCTTTCTTT
CASTTQGRNTEAFF
>TRBV5-4|TRBJ1-3|TRBD1|few
TGTGCCACCCGACAGGGGGCCGATGGAAACACCATATATTTT
CATRQGADGNTIYF
>TRBV5-1|TRBJ2-7|NA|NA
TGCGCCAGCAGCTTGGGGGCAGGGGAGTCCTACGAGCAGTACTTC
CASSLGAGESYEQYF
>TRBV7-2|TRBJ2-7|TRBD1|NA
TGTGCCAGCAGCTCCCAGCTTTGGACAGGGAGCCACGAGCAGTACTTC
CASSSQLWTGSHEQYF
>TRBV7-2|TRBJ1-4|NA|medium-sized
TGTGCCAGCAGCCCCCGACAGATGAATGAAAAACTGTTTTTT
CASSPRQMNEKLFF
>TRBV13|TRBJ2-7|NA|NA
TGTGCCAGCAGCTTAGGACAGGGTCTTACCTACGAGCAGTACTTC
CASSLGQGLTYEQYF
>TRBV28|TRBJ1-5|TRBD1|NA
TGTGCCATCCACGACAGGGCAAGGCATCAGCCCCAGCATTTT
CAIHDRARHQPQHF
>TRBV6-6|TRBJ2-7|TRBD1|few
TGTGCCAGCAGTTCGTCCGGGACAGGGGGCTACTACGAGCAGTACTTC
CASSSSGTGGYYEQYF
>TRBV2|TRBJ2-7|TRBD1|few
TGTGCCAGCACCGGGACAGGGGCCCACGAGCAGTACTTC
CASTGTGAHEQYF
>TRBV5-4|TRBJ1-3|NA|NA
TGTGCCAGCAGTCGGGGGTCTGGAAACACCATATATTTT
CASSRGSGNTIYF
>TRBV21-1|TRBJ1-3|NA|few
TGTGCCAGCAGCAAATCCAGGGGTAATATATGGGGAAACACCATATATTTT
CASSKSRGNIWGNTIYF
>TRBV7-3|TRBJ2-7|TRBD1|NA
TGTGCCAGCAGCTTACTCGGAGACAGGGACAACTTCATACCCCCCCACGAGCAGTACTTC
CASSLLGDRDNFIPPHEQYF
>TRBV7-9|TRBJ2-1|TRBD1|NA
TGTGCCAGCAGCTTAGAGGGACAGGGAAACAATGAGCAGTTCTTC
CASSLEGQGNNEQFF
>TRBV4-1|TRBJ2-7|TRBD1|NA
TGCGCCAGCAGCCTCGCGGGACAGGGGATATACGAGCAGTACTTC
CASSLAGQGIYEQYF
>TRBV7-9|TRBJ1-2|NA|once
TGTGCCAGCAGTTCAGGGTCCTATGGCTACACCTTC
CASSSGSYGYTF
>TRBV5-1|TRBJ1-6|NA|once
TGCGCCAGCAGCAGTTCCGGTTCACCCCTCCACTTT
CASSSSGSPLHF
>TRBV7-3|TRBJ1-1|NA|NA
TGTGCCAGCAGCTTAAGTTCAGGGAGGGGTGAAGCTTTCTTT
CASSLSSGRGEAFF
>TRBV4-2|TRBJ2-7|NA|NA
TGTGCCAGCAGCCAGAGAGTGCTTCAGGGAACATCCTACGAGCAGTACTTC
CASSQRVLQGTSYEQYF